The 7 T cell receptor beta chains presented below share a single source sample, sequenced in a study of cytomegalovirus exposure and HLA in healthy donors. Assay used: immunoSEQ multiplex PCR; TCRdb lists only in-frame clones, some missing. Here the sample spans around 150,000 clones, approximately 84% being singletons. Sequencing used PBMCs. These receptors came from a man aged 30 to 39 in good health and CMV-seropositive.

V and J are TRBV5-1 and TRBJ1-4; no reliable D call. The CDR3 consists of 15 residues. Trimming took 0 bases from V and 2 from J, leaving 8 bases between them. Germline CDR1 is SGHRS and CDR2 is YFSETQ. The CDR3 region has the DNA TGCGCCAGCAGCTTGGGGGCAGCCACTAATGAAAAACTGTTTTTT. Translated, it gives CASSLGAATNEKLFF.

The chain is built from TRBV7-2 and TRBJ2-5; D gene unclear. The CDR3 runs to 13 residues. Trimming took off 1 base at V and 5 bases at J, with 8 bases between the two ends. Germline V gene sequence: CDR1 SGHTA, CDR2 FQGNSA. CDR3: CASSLEATETQYF. The CDR3 DNA reads as TGTGCCAGCAGCTTAGAAGCCACGGAGACCCAGTACTTC.

The chain carries TRBV9 and TRBJ2-3; 7 bases agree with TRBD2. The germline V gene encodes CDR1 SGDLS and CDR2 YYNGEE. V shed 4 bases and J 2 bases; nucleotides not matched to a gene: 7. This CDR3 spans 15 amino acids. The CDR3 here is CASSSRGGITDTQYF. The CDR3 region has the DNA TGTGCCAGCAGCTCCCGGGGAGGGATCACAGATACGCAGTATTTT.

The rearrangement links TRBV5-1 to TRBJ2-5; D might be TRBD1 (5 bases). The V end lost 2 bases, the J end lost 1 base, and 6 bases lay between the germline ends. CDR3 length equals 13 residues. Germline V CDR1 and CDR2: SGHRS, YFSETQ. CDR3 DNA: TGCGCCAGCAGCTTTCAGGGCCAAGAGACCCAGTACTTC. It is translated as CASSFQGQETQYF.

A single count supports this clone. The genes are TRBV5-6 and TRBJ1-3; D call uncertain. The CDR3 consists of 15 residues. Germline CDR1 is SGHDT and CDR2 is YYEEEE. V was clipped by 3 bases and J by 2 bases, with 12 bases between them. The CDR3 region is CASSSEGLTGNTIYF. The CDR3 region has the DNA TGTGCCAGCAGCTCCGAAGGACTGACTGGAAACACCATATATTTT. Looking up the rest from reference TRBV5-6 and TRBJ1-3 gives the full variable domain: DAGVTQSPTHLIKTRGQQVTLRCSPKSGHDTVSWYQQALGQGPQFIFQYYEEEERQRGNFPDRFSGHQFPNYSSELNVNALLLGDSALYLCASSSEGLTGNTIYFGEGSWLTVV.

The chain recombines TRBV5-1 with TRBJ1-4, with D perhaps matching TRBD1 (6 bases). Between the trimmed V and J ends, which lost 7 bases and 3 bases, there was a span of 13 bases. In germline, CDR1 is SGHRS, CDR2 YFSETQ. The CDR3 totals 14 residues. The CDR3 bases are TGCGCCAGCGGAGAGGGACACCCTAATGAAAAACTGTTTTTT. Its protein is CASGEGHPNEKLFF.

V and J are TRBV5-1 and TRBJ2-5; tentatively, D is TRBD1 (6 bases). The CDR3 totals 14 residues. The V end lost 4 bases, the J end lost 2 bases, and 12 bases lay between the germline ends. Looked up from germline, CDR1 is SGHRS and CDR2 is YFSETQ. CDR3 in DNA: TGCGCCAGCAGCCCCGGACAGTTACAAGAGACCCAGTACTTC. Protein sequence: CASSPGQLQETQYF. Together with reference TRBV5-1 and TRBJ2-5, the CDR3 gives the full variable domain: KAGVTQTPRYLIKTRGQQVTLSCSPISGHRSVSWYQQTPGQGLQFLFEYFSETQRNKGNFPGRFSGRQFSNSRSEMNVSTLELGDSALYLCASSPGQLQETQYFGPGTRLLVL.